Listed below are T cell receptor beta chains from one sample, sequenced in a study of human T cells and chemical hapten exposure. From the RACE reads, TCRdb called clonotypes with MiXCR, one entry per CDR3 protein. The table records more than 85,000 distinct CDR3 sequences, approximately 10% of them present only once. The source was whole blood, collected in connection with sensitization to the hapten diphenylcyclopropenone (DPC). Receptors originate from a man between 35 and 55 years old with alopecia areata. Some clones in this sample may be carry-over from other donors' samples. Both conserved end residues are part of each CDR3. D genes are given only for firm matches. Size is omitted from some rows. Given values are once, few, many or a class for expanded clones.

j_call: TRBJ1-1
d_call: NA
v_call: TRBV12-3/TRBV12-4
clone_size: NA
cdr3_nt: TGTGCCAGCAGTCCCCTTTCGGGGATGAACACTGAAGCTTTCTTT
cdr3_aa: CASSPLSGMNTEAFF

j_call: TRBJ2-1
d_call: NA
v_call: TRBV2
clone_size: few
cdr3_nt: TGTGCCAGCATGGGCCCGGAATCAACCTACAATGAGCAGTTCTTC
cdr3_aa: CASMGPESTYNEQFF

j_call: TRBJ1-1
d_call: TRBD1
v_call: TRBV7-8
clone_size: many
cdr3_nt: TGTGCCAGCAGCTCCCGGGACAGGGCGAACACTGAAGCTTTCTTT
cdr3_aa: CASSSRDRANTEAFF

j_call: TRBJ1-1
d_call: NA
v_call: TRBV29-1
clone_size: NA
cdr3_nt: TGCAGCGCCAGGGACGGACTAAACGCTTTCTTT
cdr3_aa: CSARDGLNAFF

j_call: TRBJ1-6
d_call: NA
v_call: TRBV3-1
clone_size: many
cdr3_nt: TGTGCCAGCAGCCAAGATCAGGGCTCAACCCTCCACTTT
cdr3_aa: CASSQDQGSTLHF

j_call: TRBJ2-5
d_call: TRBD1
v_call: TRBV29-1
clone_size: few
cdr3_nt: TGCAGCGTTGAAGATCGAGGCTCGGGACAGGCCCGGGACAGGGGGACTCAGGAGACCCAGTACTTC
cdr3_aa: CSVEDRGSGQARDRGTQETQYF

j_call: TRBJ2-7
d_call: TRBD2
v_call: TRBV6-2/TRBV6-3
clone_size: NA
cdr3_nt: TGTGCCAGCAGTTCTGGACTAGCGGGAGGTTCCTACGAGCAGTACTTC
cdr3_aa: CASSSGLAGGSYEQYF

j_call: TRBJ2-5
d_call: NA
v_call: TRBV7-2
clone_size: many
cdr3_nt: TGTGCCAGCAGCTTAGTTGCGGGACTGGCCCAAGAGACCCAGTACTTC
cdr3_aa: CASSLVAGLAQETQYF

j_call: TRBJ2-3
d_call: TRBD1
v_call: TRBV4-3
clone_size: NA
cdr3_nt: TGCGCCAGCAGCCCCGATAGGGGGCGTGCGCAGTATTTT
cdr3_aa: CASSPDRGRAQYF

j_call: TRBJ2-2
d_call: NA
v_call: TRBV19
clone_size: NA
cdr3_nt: TGTGCCAGTAGTCCCCGAGCCGGGGAGCTGTTTTTT
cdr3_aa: CASSPRAGELFF

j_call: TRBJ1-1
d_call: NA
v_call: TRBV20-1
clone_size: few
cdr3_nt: TGCAGTGCTAGAGATGATTTCTCGGGCGGGACTGAAGCTTTCTTT
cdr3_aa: CSARDDFSGGTEAFF

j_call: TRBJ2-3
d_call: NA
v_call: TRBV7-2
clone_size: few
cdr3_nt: TGTGCCAGCAGTTCGTACCCCCGACCTAGCTACACAGATACGCAGTATTTT
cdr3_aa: CASSSYPRPSYTDTQYF

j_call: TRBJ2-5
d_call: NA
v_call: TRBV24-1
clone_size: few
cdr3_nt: TGTGCCACCAGTGATTCCCGGACTAAGGCGACCCAGTACTTC
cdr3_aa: CATSDSRTKATQYF

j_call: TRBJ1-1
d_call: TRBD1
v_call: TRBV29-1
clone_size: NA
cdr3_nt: TGCAGCGGGATCCAGGGGGCGCTGGAAGCTTTCTTT
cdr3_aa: CSGIQGALEAFF

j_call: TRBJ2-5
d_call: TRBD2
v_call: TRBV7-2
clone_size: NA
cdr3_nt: TGTGCCAGCAGCCGACTAGCGGGAGTAGAGACCCAGTACTTC
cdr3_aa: CASSRLAGVETQYF

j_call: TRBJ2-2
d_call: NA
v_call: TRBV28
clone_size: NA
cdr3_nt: TGTGCCAGCAGTTCTTTAGGCGGTCCCACCGGGGAGCTGTTTTTT
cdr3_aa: CASSSLGGPTGELFF

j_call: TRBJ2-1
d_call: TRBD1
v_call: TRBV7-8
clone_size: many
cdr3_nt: TGTGCCAGCAGCTTATCTTCCGGGACAGCCTACAATGAGCAGTTCTTC
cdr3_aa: CASSLSSGTAYNEQFF

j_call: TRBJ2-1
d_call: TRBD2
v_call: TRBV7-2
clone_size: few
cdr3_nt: TGTGCCAGCAGCTCTAGCGGGGCGGGAAATGAGCAGTTCTTC
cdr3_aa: CASSSSGAGNEQFF

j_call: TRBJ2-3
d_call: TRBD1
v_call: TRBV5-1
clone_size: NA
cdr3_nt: TGCGCCAGCGTTTACAGGGGAATGGACACAGATACGCAGTATTTT
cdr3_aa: CASVYRGMDTDTQYF

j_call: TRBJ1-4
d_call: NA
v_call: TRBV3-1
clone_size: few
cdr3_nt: TGTGCCAGCAGCCAACTGGGAACGGCGGATGAAAAACTGTTTTTT
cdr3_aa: CASSQLGTADEKLFF

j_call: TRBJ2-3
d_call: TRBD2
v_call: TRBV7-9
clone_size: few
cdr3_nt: TGTGCCAGCAGCCCCCTTCTAGGGCTAGCGGAAATCACAGATACGCAGTATTTT
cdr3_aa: CASSPLLGLAEITDTQYF

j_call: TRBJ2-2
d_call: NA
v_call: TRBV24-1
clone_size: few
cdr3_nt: TGTGCCACCAGTGATTCTCTCGGGGGTACTTCGAACACCGGGGAGCTGTTTTTT
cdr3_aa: CATSDSLGGTSNTGELFF

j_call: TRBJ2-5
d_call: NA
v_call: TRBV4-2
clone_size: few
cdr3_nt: TGTGCCAGCAGCCCCGGGGAGCTTACGAAAGAGACCCAGTACTTC
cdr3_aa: CASSPGELTKETQYF

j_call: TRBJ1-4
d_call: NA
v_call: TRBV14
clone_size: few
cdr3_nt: TGTGCCAGCAGCTTCGTCGGGGGAACTAATGAAAAACTGTTTTTT
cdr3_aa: CASSFVGGTNEKLFF

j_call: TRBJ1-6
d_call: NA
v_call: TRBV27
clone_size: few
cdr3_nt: TGTGCCAGCAGGGGTCTTAATTCACCCCTCCACTTT
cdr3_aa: CASRGLNSPLHF

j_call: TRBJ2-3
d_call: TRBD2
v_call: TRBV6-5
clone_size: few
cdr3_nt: TGTGCCAGCAGAGTTCTACCGGGACTAGCGAGGGACGCAGATACGCAGTATTTT
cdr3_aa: CASRVLPGLARDADTQYF

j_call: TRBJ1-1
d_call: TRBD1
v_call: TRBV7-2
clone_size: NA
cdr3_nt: TGTGCCAGCAGCCCAGGGACAGTTGAAGCTTTCTTT
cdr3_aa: CASSPGTVEAFF

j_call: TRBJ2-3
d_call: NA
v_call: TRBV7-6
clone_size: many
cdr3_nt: TGTGCCAGCCGAGACCTAGCGGATACGCAGTATTTT
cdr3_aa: CASRDLADTQYF

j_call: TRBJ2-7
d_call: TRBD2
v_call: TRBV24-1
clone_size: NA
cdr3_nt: TGTGCCACCGGGACCGCGGGGGGGCCGGACGAGCAGTACTTC
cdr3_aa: CATGTAGGPDEQYF